The 13 T cell receptor beta chains given below trace back to one sample, sequenced in a study of breast tumors, draining lymph nodes, adjacent tissues (dated by TCRdb to the mid-2010s). The lymph node samples were taken from the axillary draining lymph nodes of breast cancer patients. Receptor libraries were prepared by multiplex PCR. Sequenced using an Illumina HiSeq 2000. The raw public data were reprocessed by TCRdb itself: fastp quality trimming at Q25, MiXCR clonotype calling, in-frame beta chains only. Rows matching on CDR3 protein sequence are summarized as one entry with the most common DNA and genes. In all, the sample holds approximately 90,000 distinct CDR3 sequences, and around 30% of those were seen once. Jointly, the top ten make up 7.5% to 10% of the sample. The specimen sequenced was axillary lymph node tissue. Receptors were obtained from a female donor with breast cancer. Some clones in this sample may be carry-over from other donors' samples.

This clonotype appeared once. A much larger clonotype is one base distant, so this may be a read error. The chain couples TRBV6-4 to TRBJ2-7; 7 nucleotides match TRBD2. CDR3 size: 14 residues. Germline assignment: CDR1 MRHNA and CDR2 SNTAGT. Unmatched junction bases numbered 8, after V lost 6 bases and J lost 3 bases. In DNA, the CDR3 is TGTGCCAGCAGACCTCCGGCGGGAGACTACGAGCAGTACTTC. It specifies CASRPPAGDYEQYF.

This clonotype was detected many times. The chain couples TRBV7-9 to TRBJ1-6; 10 bases are shared with TRBD1. V lost 5 bases, J lost 3 bases, and 10 bases stayed unmatched. The germline gives CDR1 SEHNR, CDR2 FQNEAQ (reference sequence). The CDR3 contains 18 residues. The CDR3 sequence is CASSPGTGEKRYNSPLHF. The CDR3 nucleotides read TGTGCCAGCAGCCCAGGGACAGGGGAGAAGCGCTATAATTCACCCCTCCACTTT.

This clonotype appeared many times. The chain recombines TRBV20-1 with TRBJ1-2; D not resolved. Germline CDR1 and CDR2: DFQATT and SNEGSKA (reference sequence). The V end lost 4 bases, the J end lost 1 base, and 10 bases lay between the germline ends. The length of the CDR3 is 13 residues. CDR3 sequence (DNA): TGCAGTGCTACACAAGGGTTTAACTATGGCTACACCTTC. Residues: CSATQGFNYGYTF.

This clonotype was counted ten times or more. This chain joins TRBV29-1 and TRBJ2-7; D is perhaps TRBD1 or TRBD2 (7 bases each). Trimming took off 3 bases at V and 5 bases at J, with 11 bases between the two ends. Germline V lookup: CDR1 SQVTM, CDR2 ANQGSEA. This CDR3 contains 12 residues. The CDR3 DNA reads TGCAGCGTTGAGCCAGGGGGGGACGAGCAGTACTTC. This translates into CSVEPGGDEQYF.

A remark on this clonotype: The conserved phenylalanine or tryptophan is not found at the CDR3 terminus, so this likely reflects a read error. This chain uses TRBV7-2 with TRBJ1-3; D uncertain. V lost 2 bases, J lost 8 bases, and 13 bases lay in between. CDR3 length: 14 residues. The germline V gene has CDR1 SGHTA and CDR2 FQGNSA. Here the CDR3 reads CASSLSVSGDTIYL. In DNA, the CDR3 is TGTGCCAGCAGCTTAAGCGTTTCGGGAGACACCATATATCTT.

This clonotype was counted at least ten times. This rearrangement joins TRBV6-4 to TRBJ2-1; TRBD1 might be the D (5 bases). The CDR3 is made up of 14 amino acids. Germline CDR1 MRHNA, CDR2 SNTAGT. The ends were cut back, 3 bases at V and 9 bases at J, with 15 bases in the middle. The CDR3 here is CASSEDQGRREQFF. For the CDR3, the DNA is TGTGCCAGCAGTGAAGACCAGGGCCGGCGTGAGCAGTTCTTC.

In its sample, this clonotype was seen many times. The rearrangement uses TRBV19 and TRBJ2-7, with D unresolved. The CDR3 loop spans 13 amino acids. V lost 1 base, J lost 1 base, and 5 bases lay in between. Germline CDR1 LNHDA, CDR2 SQIVND (reference sequence). DNA for the CDR3: TGTGCCAGTAGTATAGTGGGGTCCTACGAGCAGTACTTC. Amino acids: CASSIVGSYEQYF.

This clonotype was seen a few times. The V gene is TRBV27, the J gene TRBJ2-5; 8 nucleotides match TRBD1. The CDR3 consists of 16 residues. The V gene end was trimmed by 6 bases and the J gene end by 5 bases; junction bases not matched to a gene: 14. Per the germline V gene, CDR1 is MNHEY and CDR2 is SMNVEV (reference sequence). The CDR3 DNA follows: TGTGCCAGCAGCTCCCCTACAGGGGGTATCAGGGAGACCCAGTACTTC. Protein sequence: CASSSPTGGIRETQYF.

This clonotype came up many times. This chain uses TRBV5-6 with TRBJ2-2; weak D call: TRBD1 (6 bases). Trimming took off 2 bases at V and 0 bases at J, with 14 bases between the two ends. The CDR3 is 17 residues long. Germline V gene data show CDR1 as SGHDT and CDR2 as YYEEEE. The CDR3 here is CASSLGNRAPNTGELFF. The DNA of the CDR3 is TGTGCCAGCAGCTTAGGAAACAGGGCCCCGAACACCGGGGAGCTGTTTTTT.

Many counts were recorded for this clonotype. The V gene is TRBV11-1, the J gene TRBJ2-5; D tentatively fits TRBD1 or TRBD2 (5 bases each). V was pared by 1 base and J by 2 bases, with 8 bases between. The CDR3 extends over 14 amino acids. Germline V gene sequence: CDR1 SGHAT, CDR2 FQDESV (reference sequence). CDR3 bases: TGTGCCAGCAGCTTAGTGGGGGTACAAGAGACCCAGTACTTC. It translates to CASSLVGVQETQYF.

This clonotype was seen at least ten times. The chain employs TRBV5-5 and TRBJ1-5; unclear D gene. Trimming pared 4 bases from V and 4 bases from J, leaving 9 bases between. This CDR3 has 13 residues. Germline CDR1 and CDR2: SGHKS and YYEKEE (reference sequence). In DNA, the CDR3 is TGTGCCAGCAGCACGCAAGGGAATCAGCCCCAGCATTTT. Amino acid sequence: CASSTQGNQPQHF.

Ten or more counts support this clonotype. The gene calls are TRBV20-1 and TRBJ1-6, with D perhaps matching TRBD1 (5 bases). Germline V CDR1 and CDR2: DFQATT, SNEGSKA (reference sequence). V lost 1 base, J lost 16 bases, and 14 bases lay in between. There are 12 residues in the CDR3. As DNA, the CDR3 is TGCAGTGCTAGAGGGTCGGACACCTATCTCCACTTT. It yields the protein CSARGSDTYLHF.

The chain uses TRBV7-8 and TRBJ2-7; 7 positions match TRBD1. Trimming at V came to 5 bases and at J to 3 bases, leaving 4 bases not matched to a gene. CDR1 is SGHVS, CDR2 FQNEAQ, per germline. CDR3 size: 13 residues. CDR3 DNA sequence: TGTGCCAGCAGCGGGACAGTCGACTACGAGCAGTACTTC. Translating it yields CASSGTVDYEQYF.